A single sample is the source of the 4 T cell receptor beta chains below, sequenced in a study of CD8 T cells in ankylosing spondylitis. Findings and caveats of the study: Among TCR beta sequences, a motif of under ten highly homologous variants appeared characteristic of ankylosing spondylitis blood.

A single record per CDR3 protein comes from TCRdb applying MiXCR to the 5' RACE reads. The sample has about 340,000 distinct CDR3 sequences, less than 9.5% seen once. Their antigens are not known. The source material was blood, either unsorted or a sorted T cell fraction (not recorded which). These receptors all come from a male donor with ankylosing spondylitis.

V is TRBV4-2 and J is TRBJ2-5, with 7 bases that match TRBD2. Germline loops: CDR1 LGHNA, CDR2 YNFKEQ. With V trimmed by 3 bases and J by 0 bases, 4 bases remained unmatched. This CDR3 contains 15 residues. The CDR3 DNA follows: TGTGCCAGCAGCCACCTAGCGGAGAACCAAGAGACCCAGTACTTC. It yields the protein CASSHLAENQETQYF.

The chain joins TRBV27 to TRBJ2-5; 11 bases are a match to TRBD1. From germline, CDR1 is MNHEY and CDR2 SMNVEV (reference sequence). The CDR3 covers 13 residues. Losses at the gene ends were 10 bases for V and 5 bases for J; bases not matched to a gene: 6. CDR3 sequence (DNA): TGTGCCAACATGGGGGACAGGGGGGAGACCCAGTACTTC. Translating gives CANMGDRGETQYF.

This clonotype has just a few counts. The chain employs TRBV7-2 and TRBJ2-2, with 8 nucleotides matching TRBD1. The CDR3 loop spans 15 amino acids. V gave up 3 bases and J gave up 4 bases; unmatched junction bases: 4. The V gene's germline CDR1 is SGHTA and CDR2 FQGNSA. The CDR3 loop reads CASSFRQGPTGELFF. For the CDR3, the DNA is TGTGCCAGCAGCTTTCGACAGGGGCCCACCGGGGAGCTGTTTTTT.

There are a few counts of this clonotype. The rearrangement links TRBV20-1 to TRBJ2-7; D possibly corresponds to TRBD2 (6 bases). Germline V gene lookup returns CDR1 DFQATT and CDR2 SNEGSKA (reference sequence). Deletions cut 2 bases from V and 0 bases from J, with 14 bases between. The CDR3 is 15 amino acids. This chain's CDR3 is CSARRRGLSSYEQYF. CDR3 DNA sequence: TGCAGTGCTAGACGGAGGGGTCTTAGCTCCTACGAGCAGTACTTC.